These T cell receptor beta chains were read from a single sample in a study of CD8 T cells in ankylosing spondylitis. TCRdb recomputed calls from the 5' RACE reads with MiXCR, one row per CDR3 protein. The sample shows 200,000 to 250,000 distinct CDR3 sequences, more than 5.5% of them seen only once. Input material: blood, either unsorted or a sorted T cell fraction (not recorded which). These receptors originate from a male donor with ankylosing spondylitis. Both conserved end residues are part of each CDR3. A D gene is named only where the DNA matches it firmly. For some rows the clone size is stated as once, few or many, or as a class when expanded; others skip it.

D gene	V gene	clone size	J gene	CDR3 DNA	CDR3 protein
-	TRBV18	many	TRBJ2-7	TGTGCCAGCTCACCGGGCCCCCTCTACGAGCAGTACTTC	CASSPGPLYEQYF
-	TRBV7-9	many	TRBJ2-7	TGTGCCAGCAGCGCAGCCCTCTACGAGCAGTACTTC	CASSAALYEQYF
-	TRBV12-3/TRBV12-4	many	TRBJ2-3	TGTGCCAGCCGGGGTGGCGGGGCAGATACGCAGTATTTT	CASRGGGADTQYF
-	TRBV15	many	TRBJ2-4	TGTGCCACCAACCCTGGGGTCCTAAAAAACATTCAGTACTTC	CATNPGVLKNIQYF
-	TRBV28	many	TRBJ2-7	TGTGCCAGCAGCTTAGTATACGAGCAGTACTTC	CASSLVYEQYF
-	TRBV2	few	TRBJ2-1	TGTGCCAGCGAGGGGGAGGGCGTGGGGGGCTATGAGCAGTTCTTC	CASEGEGVGGYEQFF
-	TRBV7-9	few	TRBJ2-7	TGTGCCAGCAGCTTAAAGGGACATCTCTACGAGCAGTACTTC	CASSLKGHLYEQYF
-	TRBV6-1	many	TRBJ2-2	TGTGCCAGCGGCCTACGATTGGGGGCCGGGGAGCTGTTTTTT	CASGLRLGAGELFF
-	TRBV27	many	TRBJ2-7	TGTGCCAGTGCCCCTTTGTCCCTCAGGGGATTCTCCTACGAGCAGTACTTC	CASAPLSLRGFSYEQYF
-	TRBV29-1	many	TRBJ1-2	TGCAGCGTGTATCCGATTCGGGCTAACTATGGCTACACCTTC	CSVYPIRANYGYTF
-	TRBV21-1	-	TRBJ1-2	TGTGCCAGCAGCACGGACAGCCTAGGAGCTAACTATGGCTACACCTTC	CASSTDSLGANYGYTF
-	TRBV5-1	-	TRBJ2-7	TGCGCCAGCAGCCAGCCGGAGGAGCAGTACTTC	CASSQPEEQYF
-	TRBV5-6	many	TRBJ1-5	TGTGCCAGCAGCTTGGGAACAGGGTATAGCAATCAGCCCCAGCATTTT	CASSLGTGYSNQPQHF
TRBD1	TRBV11-2	once	TRBJ2-7	TGTGCCAGCAGCTTAGAACAGGGGGCGGGGTACGAGCAGTACTTC	CASSLEQGAGYEQYF
TRBD1	TRBV7-9	-	TRBJ2-7	TGTGCCAGCAGCACAAGCGACAGGGATCCTTCCTACGAGCAGTACTTC	CASSTSDRDPSYEQYF
-	TRBV6-5	-	TRBJ1-3	TGTGCCAGCAGTTACGGTGGGAAGAGCGGTCCTGGAAACACCATATATTTT	CASSYGGKSGPGNTIYF
-	TRBV7-2	many	TRBJ2-3	TGTGCCAGCACCGATCCTCCTAAAGATACGCAGTATTTT	CASTDPPKDTQYF
-	TRBV24-1	many	TRBJ1-1	TGTGCCACCGGCCCATTTAATCGGGTCACTGAAGCTTTCTTT	CATGPFNRVTEAFF
-	TRBV9	many	TRBJ2-5	TGTGCCAGCAGCGCCTCAGGACGGTGGGAGACCCAGTACTTC	CASSASGRWETQYF
-	TRBV29-1	many	TRBJ2-1	TGCAGCGTTGAGGGGGACACTCAATACAATGAGCAGTTCTTC	CSVEGDTQYNEQFF
-	TRBV9	many	TRBJ2-6	TGTGCCAGCAGTTGGGGGGCCAACGTCCTGACTTTC	CASSWGANVLTF
-	TRBV9	many	TRBJ2-5	TGTGCCAGCAGCGTAGGGGGTACTCAGACCCAGTACTTC	CASSVGGTQTQYF
-	TRBV6-2/TRBV6-3	many	TRBJ2-7	TGTGCCAGCACAGGGACTTGGGGCTACGAGCAGTACTTC	CASTGTWGYEQYF
-	TRBV12-3/TRBV12-4	many	TRBJ1-6	TGTGCCAGCAGGATGGGGGATGGTTCACCCCTCCACTTT	CASRMGDGSPLHF
-	TRBV7-9	-	TRBJ2-7	TGTGCCAGCAGCTATACCGGGACAAACTACGAGCAGTACTTC	CASSYTGTNYEQYF
-	TRBV27	many	TRBJ1-4	TGTGCCAGCAGCTCTGACTTTGCTTCCACTAATGAAAAACTGTTTTTT	CASSSDFASTNEKLFF
-	TRBV28	many	TRBJ1-1	TGTGCCCCCGGCTTGGGGCAGAGCACTGAAGCTTTCTTT	CAPGLGQSTEAFF
-	TRBV20-1	many	TRBJ2-7	TGCAGTGCTAGAACCCGGGACTCAAGCGGCTACGAGCAGTACTTC	CSARTRDSSGYEQYF
TRBD2	TRBV27	many	TRBJ2-7	TGTGCCAGCCGGGGGGAGCTAGGCCCCTTGGAGCAGTACTTC	CASRGELGPLEQYF
-	TRBV11-2	few	TRBJ1-2	TGTGCCAGCAGCCTGGGACAACCAACTCCCTATGGCTACACCTTC	CASSLGQPTPYGYTF
TRBD1	TRBV11-2	few	TRBJ2-1	TGTGCCAGCAGCATCGGACAGGTCCGAACGGGAAGTGGGAATGAGCAGTTCTTC	CASSIGQVRTGSGNEQFF
TRBD2	TRBV6-4	many	TRBJ2-1	TGTGCCAGCAGTGAAGCGGGGGGGCACAATGAGCAGTTCTTC	CASSEAGGHNEQFF
TRBD2	TRBV4-3	-	TRBJ2-1	TGCGCCAGCAGCCCGACTAGCGGGAGGAATGAGCAGTTCTTC	CASSPTSGRNEQFF
-	TRBV19	few	TRBJ2-2	TGTGCCAGTAGTATGGATCAGGACGCGAACACCGGGGAGCTGTTTTTT	CASSMDQDANTGELFF
-	TRBV20-1	many	TRBJ2-7	TGCAGTGCTAATACCGACAGGATCGGCTACGAGCAGTACTTC	CSANTDRIGYEQYF
-	TRBV7-2	many	TRBJ2-7	TGTGCCAGCAGCTCAAAGGGACTCGCCTCCTACGAGCAGTACTTC	CASSSKGLASYEQYF
TRBD2	TRBV6-5	many	TRBJ2-5	TGTGCCAGTAGCGGGAGCCAAGAGACCCAGTACTTC	CASSGSQETQYF
TRBD2	TRBV5-1	few	TRBJ2-1	TGCGCCAGCAGCTTGGCCAGGGAGGGATACAATGAGCAGTTCTTC	CASSLAREGYNEQFF
TRBD1	TRBV4-3	many	TRBJ1-2	TGCGCCAGCAGCCAGGGACAGGGGGGTACATACTATGGCTACACCTTC	CASSQGQGGTYYGYTF
-	TRBV29-1	few	TRBJ2-2	TGCAGCGTTGGCCGGGAGAACACCGGGGAGCTGTTTTTT	CSVGRENTGELFF
-	TRBV20-1	many	TRBJ1-2	TGCAGTGCTAGAGAGAGGGGCTCTAACTATGGCTACACCTTC	CSARERGSNYGYTF
-	TRBV28	many	TRBJ2-7	TGTGCCAGCAGTCTCCGGAGGGACTACGAGCAGTACTTC	CASSLRRDYEQYF
TRBD2	TRBV2	many	TRBJ2-7	TGTGCCAGCAGTGCGGGCGGGAGCTACGAGCAGTACTTC	CASSAGGSYEQYF
-	TRBV4-2	many	TRBJ1-1	TGTGCCAGCAGCCAAGATGAGCAGGGAATGAACACTGAAGCTTTCTTT	CASSQDEQGMNTEAFF
-	TRBV28	many	TRBJ2-6	TGTGCCAGCAGGTTTTCAGGGGCCAACGTCCTGACTTTC	CASRFSGANVLTF
TRBD2	TRBV5-5	-	TRBJ2-7	TGTGCCAGCAGCTTTCGGGGGGTCTACGAGCAGTACTTC	CASSFRGVYEQYF
TRBD2	TRBV4-3	many	TRBJ2-1	TGCGCCAGCAGCCATAAGCTGGCGGGGGGGCTTAACAATGAGCAGTTCTTC	CASSHKLAGGLNNEQFF
TRBD2	TRBV5-1	many	TRBJ2-2	TGCGCCAGCAGCTTGAAGGTCGTAGCGGGAGCCACCGGGGAGCTGTTTTTT	CASSLKVVAGATGELFF
TRBD2	TRBV5-1	many	TRBJ2-3	TGCGCCAGCAGTAATGGACTAGCGGGGTCTGCAGATACGCAGTATTTT	CASSNGLAGSADTQYF
TRBD1	TRBV7-9	many	TRBJ2-7	TGTGCCAGCAGCTCCCGGGACAGGGTCCCCTACGAGCAGTACTTC	CASSSRDRVPYEQYF
TRBD1	TRBV7-2	-	TRBJ2-1	TGTGCCAGCAGCCTTCGCCGGGACAGGATGAATGAGCAGTTCTTC	CASSLRRDRMNEQFF
TRBD1	TRBV20-1	many	TRBJ1-2	TGCAGTGCTAGAGAGACGACAGGGAGGTTAGTCCATGGCTACACCTTC	CSARETTGRLVHGYTF
-	TRBV7-8	-	TRBJ2-1	TGTGCCAGCAGCAACAGGAGATACAATGAGCAGTTCTTC	CASSNRRYNEQFF
-	TRBV29-1	many	TRBJ2-3	TGCAGCGTGGACCGGGACGCGGCAGATACGCAGTATTTT	CSVDRDAADTQYF
TRBD1	TRBV19	-	TRBJ2-5	TGTGCCAGTCCCGGGACAGGGAGAGGAGAGACCCAGTACTTC	CASPGTGRGETQYF
-	TRBV7-9	many	TRBJ2-7	TGTGCCAGCAGCTTTGGATCGGGCGAGCAGTACTTC	CASSFGSGEQYF
-	TRBV5-6	-	TRBJ2-5	TGTGCCATCGGCCCCGTAGCAGAAGAGACCCAGTACTTC	CAIGPVAEETQYF
-	TRBV20-1	many	TRBJ1-2	TGCAGTGCTAGTCCCCGGACAGAGGCCTATGGCTACACCTTC	CSASPRTEAYGYTF
-	TRBV29-1	many	TRBJ2-1	TGCAGCGTTCAGGTAGCCTACAATGAGCAGTTCTTC	CSVQVAYNEQFF
TRBD1	TRBV7-2	-	TRBJ2-7	TGTGCCAGCAGCTTAAGGGGACAGACCGAGCAGTACTTC	CASSLRGQTEQYF